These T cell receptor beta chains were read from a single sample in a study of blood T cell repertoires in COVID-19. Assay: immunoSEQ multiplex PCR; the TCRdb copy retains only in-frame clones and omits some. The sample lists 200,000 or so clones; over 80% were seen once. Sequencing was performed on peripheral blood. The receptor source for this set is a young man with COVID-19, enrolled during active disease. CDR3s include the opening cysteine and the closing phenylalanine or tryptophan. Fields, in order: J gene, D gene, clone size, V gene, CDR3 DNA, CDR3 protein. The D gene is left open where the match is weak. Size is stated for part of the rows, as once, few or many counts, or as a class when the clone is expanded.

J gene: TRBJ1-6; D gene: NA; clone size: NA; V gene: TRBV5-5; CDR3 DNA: TGTGCCAGCAGCTTGGCCGAGTCCAGGGCTAATTCACCCCTCCACTTT; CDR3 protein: CASSLAESRANSPLHF
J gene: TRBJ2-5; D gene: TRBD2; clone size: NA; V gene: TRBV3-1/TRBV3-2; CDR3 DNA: TGTGCCAGCAGCTCTCCGGGAGGGGGGACCCAGTACTTC; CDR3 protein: CASSSPGGGTQYF
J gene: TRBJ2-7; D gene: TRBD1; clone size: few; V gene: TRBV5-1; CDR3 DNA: TGCGCCAGCAGGAGGGGACAGGGGTTCACCAACGAGCAGTACTTC; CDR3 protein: CASRRGQGFTNEQYF
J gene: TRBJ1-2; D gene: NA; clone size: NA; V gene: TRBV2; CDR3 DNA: TGTGCCAGCAGTTCCGACAGCGACTATGGCTACACCTTC; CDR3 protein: CASSSDSDYGYTF
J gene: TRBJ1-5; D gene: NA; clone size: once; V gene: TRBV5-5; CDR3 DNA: TGTGCCAGCAGCTTGGCTTTGGGCAGCCATCAGCCCCAGCATTTT; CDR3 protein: CASSLALGSHQPQHF
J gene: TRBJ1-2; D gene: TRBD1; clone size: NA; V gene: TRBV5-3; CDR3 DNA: TGTGCCAGAAGCTCGGGACAGGGAAGCGGCTACACCTTC; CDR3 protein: CARSSGQGSGYTF
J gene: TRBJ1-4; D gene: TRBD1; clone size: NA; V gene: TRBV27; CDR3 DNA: TGTGCCAGCAGCTTGGGACCGGGACAGGGAAATGAAAAACTGTTTTTT; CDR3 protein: CASSLGPGQGNEKLFF
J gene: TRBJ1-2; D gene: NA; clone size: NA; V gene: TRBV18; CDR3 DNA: TGTGCCAGCTCACCCTCAACAGTTAACTATGGCTACACCTTC; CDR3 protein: CASSPSTVNYGYTF
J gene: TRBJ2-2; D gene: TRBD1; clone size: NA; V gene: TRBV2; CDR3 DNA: TGTGCCAGCAGTGAATGGTGGGACAGGAACGCGAACACCGGGGAGCTGTTTTTT; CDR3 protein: CASSEWWDRNANTGELFF
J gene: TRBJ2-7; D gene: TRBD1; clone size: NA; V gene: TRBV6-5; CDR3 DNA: TGTGCCAGCAGTTACAGTAACAGGGGGCTCTACGAGCAGTACTTC; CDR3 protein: CASSYSNRGLYEQYF
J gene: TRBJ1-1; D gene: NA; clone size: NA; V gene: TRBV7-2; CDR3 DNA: TGTGCCAGCAGATTCACCGGACAGACGAACACTGAAGCTTTCTTT; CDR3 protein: CASRFTGQTNTEAFF
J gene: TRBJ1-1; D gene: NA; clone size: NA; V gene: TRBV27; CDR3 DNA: TGTGCCAGCAGTTTATATAGGGGAGGGGGATATAGCACTGAAGCTTTCTTT; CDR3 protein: CASSLYRGGGYSTEAFF
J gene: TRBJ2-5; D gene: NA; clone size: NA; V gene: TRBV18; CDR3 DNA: TGTGCCAGCTCACCCCGGTCGGGGAGCCAAGAGACCCAGTACTTC; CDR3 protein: CASSPRSGSQETQYF